This T cell receptor (beta chain) was identified in a study of cytomegalovirus exposure and HLA in healthy donors. The repertoire was sequenced with immunoSEQ multiplex PCR; TCRdb's copy has only in-frame clones and lacks some. The top ten hold 4% of the sample, which has roughly 100,000 clones, roughly 86% seen once. The validation cohort, a group of around 120 subjects, included the donors and was separate from the roughly 670-subject first cohort. Study-level findings and limits: First-cohort TCR clusters tended to co-occur in the 130 or so validation repertoires, a later analysis found. Cytomegalovirus-associated TCR beta chains were listed, numbering some 180.

The CDR3 is made up of 13 amino acids. Trimming stripped 0 bases from V and 0 bases from J, with 3 bases between. Germline lookup yields CDR1 SGHNT and CDR2 YYREEE (reference sequence). As concerns this clone: Its antigen is currently unknown.

V and J are TRBV5-4 and TRBJ2-5; no reliable D call. The TCR was taken from a woman aged 18-30 years in good health and CMV-seropositive. The sample was PBMCs. As DNA, the CDR3 is TGTGCCAGCAGCTTGGCTCACCAAGAGACCCAGTACTTC. It codes for CASSLAHQETQYF.